One and the same sample provided the 27 T cell receptor beta chains below, sequenced in a study of regulatory T cells in long-lasting Graves disease. Sample time point: persistent/refractory GD, antithyroid drugs over 5 years with positive TRAb. PBMCs provided the RNA from which the TCR library was made. Relying on iRepertoire HTBI primers and Arm-PCR of CDR3 regions, the team built TCR beta libraries. TCRdb re-called the multiplex PCR reads with MiXCR, one entry per CDR3 protein. The profile covers about 430,000 distinct CDR3 sequences, with 21% appearing a single time and 13% to 15% taken by the ten largest. Source: peripheral blood mononuclear cells (PBMCs), taken when the disease was refractory, from a patient treated with antithyroid drugs. All receptors come from a female donor with Graves disease.

This clonotype was observed many times. The CDR3 protein is CASSWDPAGYGYTF. CDR3 bases: TGTGCCAGCAGCTGGGACCCTGCAGGGTATGGCTACACCTTC. The rearrangement uses TRBV6-1 and TRBJ1-2, with D perhaps matching TRBD1 (5 bases). Germline CDR1 is MNHNS and CDR2 is SASEGT. The CDR3 sequence is 14 residues long. V was clipped by 6 bases and J by 5 bases, with 16 bases between them.

This clonotype was counted ten times or more. V and J are TRBV2 and TRBJ2-2; D is perhaps TRBD1 or TRBD2 (5 bases each). This CDR3 spans 13 amino acids. In germline, CDR1 is SNHLY, CDR2 FYNNEI. V lost 5 bases and J 7 bases, leaving 11 bases between the germline ends. CDR3 sequence: CASSPQGVGELFF. The CDR3 DNA is TGTGCCAGCAGTCCTCAGGGAGTCGGGGAGCTGTTTTTT.

The sample holds many counts of this clonotype. V and J are TRBV28 and TRBJ2-7, with D perhaps matching TRBD2 (5 bases). V lost 5 bases, J lost 7 bases, and 12 bases lay in between. Per germline, CDR1 MDHEN and CDR2 SYDVKM. The CDR3 is 12 residues long. CDR3 protein: CASSGLRGEQYF. As DNA, the CDR3 is TGTGCCAGCAGTGGACTCCGTGGGGAGCAGTACTTC.

The chain is built from TRBV2 and TRBJ2-7, with D perhaps TRBD1 (6 bases). The V and J ends lost 6 bases and 6 bases respectively, with 12 bases between them. Germline CDR1 and CDR2: SNHLY and FYNNEI. The CDR3 extends over 12 amino acids. The CDR3 sequence is CASRGTTFEQYF. Here the CDR3 DNA reads TGTGCCAGCAGGGGGACAACTTTCGAGCAGTACTTC.

A note on this clonotype: A read error may explain this, as a much larger clone is one base away. The V and J genes are TRBV28 and TRBJ2-7, with TRBD1 as a possible D gene (5 bases). The CDR3 is made up of 12 amino acids. Germline CDR1 and CDR2: MDHEN and SYDVKM. V dropped 7 bases and J dropped 6 bases, with 13 bases sitting between them. CDR3 residues: CASTLGLAEQYF. The CDR3 bases are TGTGCCAGCACCTTGGGGCTTGCCGAGCAGTACTTC.

The chain couples TRBV2 to TRBJ2-1, with 11 bases identical to TRBD2. This CDR3 contains 15 residues. The V gene end was trimmed by 2 bases and the J gene end by 7 bases; junction bases not matched to a gene: 4. In germline, CDR1 is SNHLY, CDR2 FYNNEI. For the CDR3, the DNA is TGTGCCAGCAGTGAATTGCTAGCGGGAGGTAATGAGCAGTTCTTC. It is translated as CASSELLAGGNEQFF.

This chain links TRBV30 with TRBJ2-2; D ambiguous. The CDR3 is 16 amino acids. V was pared by 7 bases and J by 1 base, with 19 bases between. Per germline, CDR1 GTSNPN and CDR2 SVGIG (reference sequence). This chain's CDR3 is CAFHLTGRLNTGELFF. The CDR3 nucleotides are TGTGCCTTCCATCTTACCGGACGGTTGAACACCGGGGAGCTGTTTTTT.

V gene TRBV5-1 combines with J gene TRBJ1-4; D is uncertain. Germline CDR1 and CDR2: SGHRS and YFSETQ. The CDR3 spans 17 residues. V dropped 1 base and J dropped 0 bases, with 13 bases sitting between them. This chain's CDR3 is CASSLSVGGSTNEKLFF. The DNA for the CDR3 is TGCGCCAGCAGCTTGTCAGTCGGCGGTTCAACTAATGAAAAACTGTTTTTT.

This sequence joins TRBV7-3 and TRBJ2-2; a possible D gene is TRBD2 (6 bases). This CDR3 is built from 16 residues. The germline V gene has CDR1 SGHTA and CDR2 FQGTGA. Trimming pared 4 bases from V and 2 bases from J, leaving 14 bases between. The CDR3 protein is CASSSRGTTNTGELFF. The CDR3 DNA sequence: TGTGCCAGCAGCTCCCGGGGGACGACCAACACCGGGGAGCTGTTTTTT.

This clonotype was found a few times. The chain links TRBV9 to TRBJ2-5; TRBD2 agrees at 12 bases. Looked up from germline, CDR1 is SGDLS and CDR2 is YYNGEE. CDR3 length: 19 residues. The junction had 14 bases not matched to a gene; V was cut back by 0 bases and J by 5 bases. The CDR3 sequence: CASSVEELAGGSGRETQYF. CDR3 DNA sequence: TGTGCCAGCAGCGTAGAAGAACTAGCGGGAGGTTCCGGGCGGGAGACCCAGTACTTC.

This rearrangement joins TRBV7-2 to TRBJ1-6, with D unclear. V dropped 5 bases and J dropped 9 bases, with 11 bases sitting between them. Germline V gene sequence: CDR1 SGHTA, CDR2 FQGNSA. This CDR3 has 13 residues. This CDR3 is CASSGPPGSPLHF. The CDR3 nucleotides are TGTGCCAGCAGCGGACCGCCGGGTTCACCCCTCCACTTT.

There are many counts of this clonotype. J is TRBJ1-5 and V is TRBV12-3 or TRBV12-4, with 8 bases aligning to TRBD1. V shed 2 bases, J shed 0 bases, and the junction held 6 bases outside the gene matches. The CDR3 loop spans 17 amino acids. The CDR3 DNA reads as TGTGCCAGCAGTTTATGGCTGGGACAGGATAGCAATCAGCCCCAGCATTTT. The encoded protein is CASSLWLGQDSNQPQHF.

This clonotype was picked up many times. The chain uses TRBV2 and TRBJ2-2; 11 positions match TRBD1. Germline V gene data show CDR1 as SNHLY and CDR2 as FYNNEI. This CDR3 has 15 amino acids. Trimming cost V 6 bases and J 5 bases; bases outside gene matches: 5. The CDR3 loop is CASRTDRGRTGELFF. CDR3 DNA sequence: TGTGCCAGCAGGACGGACAGGGGGCGTACCGGGGAGCTGTTTTTT.

This clonotype was recorded at least ten times. The chain uses TRBV7-3 and TRBJ2-2; perhaps TRBD1 as D (5 bases). The CDR3 consists of 15 residues. Between the trimmed V and J ends, which lost 2 bases and 3 bases, there was a span of 10 bases. Germline lookup yields CDR1 SGHTA and CDR2 FQGTGA. The CDR3 spells CASSLGRADTGELFF. In DNA form, the CDR3 reads TGTGCCAGCAGCTTAGGCAGGGCCGACACCGGGGAGCTGTTTTTT.

The chain uses TRBV29-1 and TRBJ2-7; D is uncertain. There are 12 residues in the CDR3. Trimming took 5 bases from V and 1 from J, leaving 9 bases between them. Germline V gene lookup returns CDR1 SQVTM and CDR2 ANQGSEA. The CDR3 protein is CSVRFRSYEQYF. The CDR3 nucleotides are TGCAGCGTTCGGTTCAGATCCTACGAGCAGTACTTC.

The table lists this clonotype with many counts. The chain couples TRBV12-3 or TRBV12-4 to TRBJ1-1; D is possibly TRBD1 (6 bases). V dropped 3 bases and J dropped 4 bases, with 15 bases sitting between them. This CDR3 contains 15 residues. The CDR3 is CASSLISGGPTEAFF. CDR3 nucleotide sequence: TGTGCCAGCAGTTTGATTTCTGGGGGCCCCACTGAAGCTTTCTTT.

This rearrangement joins TRBV20-1 to TRBJ1-5; the D is unclear. Germline V gene lookup returns CDR1 DFQATT and CDR2 SNEGSKA (reference sequence). The V gene lost 6 bases and the J gene lost 9 bases, with 18 bases spanning the gap. The CDR3 contains 13 residues. CDR3 residues: CSARDPRDWPQHF. CDR3 coding DNA: TGCAGTGCGCGAGACCCCCGGGATTGGCCCCAGCATTTT.

This clonotype was seen repeatedly, ten times or more. The rearrangement links TRBV28 to TRBJ2-5, with D possibly matching TRBD1 (5 bases). This CDR3 is 15 amino acids long. V was pared by 6 bases and J by 3 bases, with 17 bases between. The germline V gene encodes CDR1 MDHEN and CDR2 SYDVKM. The CDR3: CASSSPGIGEETQYF. Here the CDR3 DNA reads TGTGCCAGCAGCTCCCCAGGGATAGGAGAAGAGACCCAGTACTTC.

This clonotype showed up many times. The gene calls are TRBV27 and TRBJ1-6; tentatively, D is TRBD1 (6 bases). The V end lost 4 bases, the J end lost 11 bases, and 24 bases lay between the germline ends. CDR1 is MNHEY, CDR2 SMNVEV, per germline (reference sequence). The length of the CDR3 is 17 residues. The CDR3 nucleotides read TGTGCCAGCAGTTCCCTACCCACAGGGTTGGGTCGAGCACCCCTCCACTTT. Encoded protein: CASSSLPTGLGRAPLHF.

This clonotype occurred a few times. The chain has TRBV29-1 and TRBJ2-1, with TRBD1 matching 7 bases. The germline V gene has CDR1 SQVTM and CDR2 ANQGSEA. The CDR3 is 14 amino acids. J lost 1 base, V lost 6 bases, and 6 bases had no gene match. CDR3 in DNA: TGCAGCGTGGACGACAGGGTATCCTACAATGAGCAGTTCTTC. This translates into CSVDDRVSYNEQFF.

V usage is TRBV11-2 and J usage is TRBJ2-1, with D possibly matching TRBD2 (5 bases). V was shortened by 5 bases and J by 1 base, with 15 bases between the two germline ends. Germline loops: CDR1 SGHAT, CDR2 FQNNGV. This CDR3 spans 16 amino acids. The CDR3 DNA reads TGTGCCAGCAGCCAACGGGGTGGCGAATCCTACAATGAGCAGTTCTTC. Protein product: CASSQRGGESYNEQFF.

This clonotype showed up just a few times. The V and J genes are TRBV20-1 and TRBJ2-7; D tentatively reads TRBD1 or TRBD2 (5 bases each). V lost 1 base, J lost 2 bases, and 12 bases lay in between. The CDR3 covers 14 residues. Germline CDR1 reads DFQATT; CDR2 reads SNEGSKA (reference sequence). CDR3 in amino acids: CSARVPGRTYEQYF. CDR3 bases: TGCAGTGCTAGAGTTCCGGGACGGACCTACGAGCAGTACTTC.

This clonotype has a handful of counts. This chain connects TRBV6-1 to TRBJ2-7; 8 nucleotides line up with TRBD1. The CDR3 totals 15 residues. V dropped 2 bases and J dropped 4; count of bases not matched to a gene: 7. Germline V gene lookup returns CDR1 MNHNS and CDR2 SASEGT. CDR3 loop: CASSERYWTGYEQYF. CDR3 DNA: TGTGCCAGCAGTGAACGATACTGGACAGGGTACGAGCAGTACTTC.

This clonotype was detected only a few times. The rearrangement uses TRBV4-1 and TRBJ2-7; a possible D gene is TRBD1 (6 bases). The CDR3 has 14 amino acids. Deletions cut 3 bases from V and 3 bases from J, with 12 bases between. The germline V gene encodes CDR1 MGHRA and CDR2 YSYEKL. The CDR3 sequence is CASSHGQTGYEQYF. For the CDR3, the DNA is TGCGCCAGCAGCCACGGACAGACAGGCTACGAGCAGTACTTC.

The chain links TRBV11-2 to TRBJ1-4, with D tentatively TRBD1 (5 bases). Trimming removed 0 bases at V and 7 bases at J, with 12 bases between. Germline values: CDR1 SGHAT, CDR2 FQNNGV. This CDR3 has 15 residues. The CDR3 sequence: CASSLDLGGPEKLFF. As DNA, the CDR3 is TGTGCCAGCAGCTTAGATTTGGGGGGTCCTGAAAAACTGTTTTTT.

This clonotype was counted once. A read error is possible here, since a much larger clone lies one base away. V gene TRBV28 combines with J gene TRBJ1-5; D remains ambiguous. Germline CDR1 is MDHEN and CDR2 is SYDVKM. With 7 bases removed from V and 9 bases from J, the gap between germline ends came to 19 bases. This CDR3 spans 14 amino acids. CDR3 amino acids: CASTASRADLPQHF. CDR3 DNA: TGTGCCAGCACCGCCTCCCGGGCAGATCTGCCCCAGCATTTT.

Note on this clonotype: Being one base from a much bigger clone, this may be a read error. CDR3 DNA: TGTGCCAGCAGCTTAGATGGGGCCGGGTCTAGTGGCTACACCTTC. It encodes CASSLDGAGSSGYTF. The chain combines TRBV28 with TRBJ1-2; TRBD1 is a possible D gene (5 bases). The germline gives CDR1 MDHEN, CDR2 SYDVKM. There are 15 residues in the CDR3. The germline V and J ends were trimmed by 6 bases and 7 bases, with 21 bases remaining between them.